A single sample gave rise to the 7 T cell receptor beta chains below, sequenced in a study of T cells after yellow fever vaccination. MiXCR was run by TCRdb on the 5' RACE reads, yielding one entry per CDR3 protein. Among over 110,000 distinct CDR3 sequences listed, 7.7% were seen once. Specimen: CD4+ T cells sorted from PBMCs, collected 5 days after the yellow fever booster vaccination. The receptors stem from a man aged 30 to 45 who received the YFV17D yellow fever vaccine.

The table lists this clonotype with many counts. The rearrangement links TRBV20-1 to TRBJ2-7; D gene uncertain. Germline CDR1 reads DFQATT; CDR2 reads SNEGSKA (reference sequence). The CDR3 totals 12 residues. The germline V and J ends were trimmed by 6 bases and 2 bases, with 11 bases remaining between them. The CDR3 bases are TGCAGTGCCTGGACGGATACCTACGAGCAGTACTTC. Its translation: CSAWTDTYEQYF.

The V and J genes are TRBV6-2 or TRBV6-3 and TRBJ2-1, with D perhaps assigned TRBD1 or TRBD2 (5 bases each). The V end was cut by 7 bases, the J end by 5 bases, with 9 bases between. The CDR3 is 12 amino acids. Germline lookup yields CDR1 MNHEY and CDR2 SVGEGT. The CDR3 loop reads CASTGRNNEQFF. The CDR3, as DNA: TGTGCCAGCACGGGACGAAACAATGAGCAGTTCTTC.

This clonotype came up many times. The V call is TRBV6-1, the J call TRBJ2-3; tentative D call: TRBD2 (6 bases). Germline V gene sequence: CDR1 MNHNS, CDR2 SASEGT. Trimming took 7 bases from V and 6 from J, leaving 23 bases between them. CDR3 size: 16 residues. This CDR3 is CASMILGTPGRDTQYF. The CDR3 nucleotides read TGTGCCAGCATGATACTAGGGACCCCGGGGAGGGATACGCAGTATTTT.

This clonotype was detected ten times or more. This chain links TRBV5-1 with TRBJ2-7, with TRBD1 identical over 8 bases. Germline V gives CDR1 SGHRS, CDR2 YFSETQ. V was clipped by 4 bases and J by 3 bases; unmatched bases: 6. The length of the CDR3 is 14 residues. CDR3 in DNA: TGCGCCAGCAGCACCCTGGACAGGGTCTACGAGCAGTACTTC. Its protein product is CASSTLDRVYEQYF.

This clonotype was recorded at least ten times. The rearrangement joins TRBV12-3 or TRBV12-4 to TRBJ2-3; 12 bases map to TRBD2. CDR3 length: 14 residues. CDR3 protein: CATSGRWGTDTQYF. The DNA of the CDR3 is TGTGCAACTAGCGGGAGGTGGGGCACAGATACGCAGTATTTT.

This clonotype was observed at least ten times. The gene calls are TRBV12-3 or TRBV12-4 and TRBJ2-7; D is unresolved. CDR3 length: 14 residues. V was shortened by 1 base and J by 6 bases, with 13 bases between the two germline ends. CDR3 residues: CASSLVPPPGEQYF. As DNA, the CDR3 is TGTGCCAGCAGTTTAGTCCCCCCGCCTGGCGAGCAGTACTTC.

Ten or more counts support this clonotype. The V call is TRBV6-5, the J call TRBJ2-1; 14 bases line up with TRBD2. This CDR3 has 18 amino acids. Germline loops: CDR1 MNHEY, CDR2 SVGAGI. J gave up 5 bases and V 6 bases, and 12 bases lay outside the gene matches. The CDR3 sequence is CASSPTSGRGFGNNEQFF. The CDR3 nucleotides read TGTGCCAGCAGCCCGACTAGCGGGAGGGGGTTCGGGAACAATGAGCAGTTCTTC.